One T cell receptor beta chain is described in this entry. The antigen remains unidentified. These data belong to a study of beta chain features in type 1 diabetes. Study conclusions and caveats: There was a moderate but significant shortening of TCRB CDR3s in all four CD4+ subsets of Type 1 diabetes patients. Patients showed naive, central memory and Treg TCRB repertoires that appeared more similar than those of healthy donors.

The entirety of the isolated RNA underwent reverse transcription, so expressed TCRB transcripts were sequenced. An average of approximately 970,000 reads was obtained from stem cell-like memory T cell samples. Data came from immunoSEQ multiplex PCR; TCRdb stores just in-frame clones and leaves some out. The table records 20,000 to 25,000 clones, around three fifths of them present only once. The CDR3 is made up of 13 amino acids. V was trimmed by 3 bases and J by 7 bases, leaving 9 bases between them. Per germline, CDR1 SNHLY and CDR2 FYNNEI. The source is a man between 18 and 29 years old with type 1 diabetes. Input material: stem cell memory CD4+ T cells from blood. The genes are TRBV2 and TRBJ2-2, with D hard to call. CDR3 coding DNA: TGTGCCAGCAGTGACTCCCGTTACGGGGAGCTGTTTTTT. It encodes CASSDSRYGELFF.